This T cell receptor beta chain was retrieved from a study of cytomegalovirus exposure and HLA in healthy donors. Method: immunoSEQ multiplex PCR; TCRdb's copy keeps in-frame clones and lacks some. The repertoire includes about 260,000 clones, about 92% of them detected once, and around 3.1% sits in the top ten. The V and J ends lost 3 bases and 0 bases respectively, with 6 bases between them. Per the germline V gene, CDR1 is MNHEY and CDR2 is SMNVEV (reference sequence). The CDR3 length is 14 residues. The chain has TRBV27 and TRBJ2-1; D is undetermined. The sequencing input was PBMCs. This receptor was identified in a woman aged 25 to 45 in good health and CMV-seronegative. CDR3 amino acids: CASSFGSSYNEQFF. CDR3 nucleotides: TGTGCCAGCAGTTTTGGCAGCTCCTACAATGAGCAGTTCTTC.